Below, one T cell receptor beta chain is given with its context. This clone's antigen is unknown. Per-nucleotide qualities are absent, and no much larger clonotype sits a single base away. TCRbeta CDR3 regions were amplified from genomic DNA by means of the immunoSEQ Assay, a bias-controlled multiplex PCR. Concerning the study's data processing: The number of nucleated cells in each sample was estimated from the amplification of reference gene primers within the assay. Sequence reads were collapsed and filtered to measure the absolute abundance of every unique TCRbeta CDR3 rearrangement. For each sample, productive Simpson clonality was calculated by taking the square root of Simpson's diversity index across productive rearrangements. TCRdb's version of the immuneACCESS table is confined to in-frame rearrangements and falls short of the full clone set. An unresolved V gene accounts for under half of the shortfall where checked; the remainder is of unknown origin. The DNA was the basis for D and trimming; V, J and clone size are from that table. The sample yields roughly 82,000 clones; 80% to 95% were counted once. Of the sample, 1% falls within the top ten clones.

This sample was included in a study of blood T cell repertoires in COVID-19 (dated by TCRdb to the early 2020s). General notes on the study: Samples covering the acute and convalescent phases of COVID-19 were provided by collaborators in the United States, Italy and Spain. The prospective study material was composed of cDNA or gDNA derived from T cells, B-cell-depleted T cells, or PBMCs. Subjects who had been exposed to COVID-19, were actively infected with it, or had recovered from it provided the deeply sampled blood TCRbeta repertoires that made up the dataset. The repertoires were released in a freely available public database intended as a resource for research on the immune response to SARS-CoV-2. Samples were obtained from the ongoing ImmuneRACE study (first 160 participants) and from about 1,300 subjects provided by 6 global collaborators. Nearly every sample came with metadata listing a de-identified subject ID, COVID-19 status, age in years and sex. HLA class I and class II types, where available, came from metadata supplied by the sample provider rather than from assay-based typing.

Paper-wide results and their limitations: Clinical and demographic metadata were provided uncurated, with the amount varying by source and participant.

The collaborating institutions used their own protocols to collect whole blood in K2EDTA tubes. For TCRbeta analysis, collaborator samples were shipped as frozen whole blood, as isolated PBMCs, or as DNA extracted from either sample type. The TCR originated in a woman between 45 and 60 years old in a cohort sampled during active COVID-19. Input material: peripheral blood.

CDR3 region: CASSLTGGPRAEAFF. The DNA reads as follows: TGTGCCAGCAGCTTAACGGGAGGGCCGAGGGCTGAAGCTTTCTTT. The chain was built from TRBV7-3 and TRBJ1-1; no D gene call is confident. The germline V gene encodes CDR1 SGHTA and CDR2 FQGTGA. The CDR3 has 15 amino acids, counting the end cysteine and phenylalanine. Only CDR3 DNA is held: 45 bases, read in frame from base 1. V is reduced by 0 bases and J by 6 bases, leaving a spacing of 14 bases between them.